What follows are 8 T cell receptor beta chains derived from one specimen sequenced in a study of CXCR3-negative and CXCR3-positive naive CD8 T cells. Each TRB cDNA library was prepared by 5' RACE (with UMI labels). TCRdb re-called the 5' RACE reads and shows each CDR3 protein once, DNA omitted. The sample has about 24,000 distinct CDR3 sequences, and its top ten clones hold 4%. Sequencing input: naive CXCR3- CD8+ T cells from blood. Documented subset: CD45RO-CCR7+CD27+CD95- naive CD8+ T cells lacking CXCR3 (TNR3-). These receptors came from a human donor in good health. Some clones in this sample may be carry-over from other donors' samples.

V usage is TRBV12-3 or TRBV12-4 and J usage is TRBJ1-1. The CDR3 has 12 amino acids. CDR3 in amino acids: CASLRQYTEAFF.

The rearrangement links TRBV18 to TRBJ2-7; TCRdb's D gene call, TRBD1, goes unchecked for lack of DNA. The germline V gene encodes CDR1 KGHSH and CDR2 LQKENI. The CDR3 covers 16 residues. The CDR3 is CASSPRQGVSSYEQYF.

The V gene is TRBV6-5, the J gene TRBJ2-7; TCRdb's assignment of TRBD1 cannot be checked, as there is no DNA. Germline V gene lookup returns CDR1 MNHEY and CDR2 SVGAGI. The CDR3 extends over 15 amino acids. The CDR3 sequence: CASSYRGTAHYEQYF.

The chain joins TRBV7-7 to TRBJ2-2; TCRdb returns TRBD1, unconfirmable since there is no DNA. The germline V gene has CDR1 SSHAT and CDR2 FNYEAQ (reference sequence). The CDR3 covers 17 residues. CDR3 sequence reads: CASSSSGGAVPPGELFF.

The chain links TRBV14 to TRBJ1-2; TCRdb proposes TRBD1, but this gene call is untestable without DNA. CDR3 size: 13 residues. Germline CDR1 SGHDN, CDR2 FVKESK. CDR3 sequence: CASSQTGAYGYTF.

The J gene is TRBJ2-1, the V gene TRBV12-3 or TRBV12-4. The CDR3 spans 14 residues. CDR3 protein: CASSFAGVRNEQFF.

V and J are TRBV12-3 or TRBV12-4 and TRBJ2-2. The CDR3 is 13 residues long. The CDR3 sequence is CASRSRYSGELFF.

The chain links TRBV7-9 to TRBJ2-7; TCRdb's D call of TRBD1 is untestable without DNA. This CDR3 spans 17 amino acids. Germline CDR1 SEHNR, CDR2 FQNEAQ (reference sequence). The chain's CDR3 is CASSLAPGQGPSYEQYF.